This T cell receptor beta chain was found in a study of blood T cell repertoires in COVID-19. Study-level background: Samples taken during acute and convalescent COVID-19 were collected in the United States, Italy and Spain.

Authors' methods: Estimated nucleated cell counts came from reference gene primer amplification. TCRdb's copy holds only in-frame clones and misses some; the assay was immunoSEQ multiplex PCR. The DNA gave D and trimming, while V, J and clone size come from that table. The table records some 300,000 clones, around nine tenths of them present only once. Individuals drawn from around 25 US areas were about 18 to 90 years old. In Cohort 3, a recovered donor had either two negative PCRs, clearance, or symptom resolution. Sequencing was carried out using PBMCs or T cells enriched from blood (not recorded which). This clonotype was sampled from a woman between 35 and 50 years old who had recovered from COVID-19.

In DNA form, the CDR3 reads TGTGCCAGTATTGCGTCGACAGGGGATCAGCCCCAGCATTTT. Amino acids: CASIASTGDQPQHF. The chain combines TRBV19 with TRBJ1-5; TRBD1 aligns across 8 bases. The CDR3 sequence is 14 residues long. The junction had 7 bases not matched to a gene; V was cut back by 7 bases and J by 5 bases. CDR1 and CDR2 (germline): LNHDA, SQIVND (reference sequence).